The present T cell receptor beta chain was sequenced within a study of identical twins. The germline CDR1 and CDR2 sequences are SQVTM and ANQGSEA. The CDR3 loop spans 17 amino acids. V was pared by 0 bases and J by 4 bases, with 8 bases of the junction left unmatched. The sample holds a few counts of this clonotype. As yet, its antigen is unknown. Study-wide findings and caveats: Within cord blood, abundant beta clonotypes carried fewer insertions, but memory repertoires showed no such trend.

A universal primer site was incorporated via template switching, and the cDNA contained unique molecular identifiers. MiXCR, applied by TCRdb to the 5' RACE reads, yields one record per CDR3 protein. Seen here are about 550,000 distinct CDR3 sequences, about a fifth observed once, and the top ten hold approximately 0.52%. These data were also filed under a second study, of yellow fever vaccine responses in identical twins. According to that study: On the reported evidence, twins' vaccine T cell responses seemed partly convergent and partly personalized.

The sequenced sample was CD4+ T cells sorted from blood. This chain connects TRBV29-1 to TRBJ2-1, with TRBD1 matching 11 bases. The origin of this receptor is a woman in her late teens or twenties in good health. This CDR3 reads CSVEDGTGGFRYNEQFF. The CDR3 region has the DNA TGCAGCGTTGAAGATGGGACAGGGGGATTTCGGTACAATGAGCAGTTCTTC.